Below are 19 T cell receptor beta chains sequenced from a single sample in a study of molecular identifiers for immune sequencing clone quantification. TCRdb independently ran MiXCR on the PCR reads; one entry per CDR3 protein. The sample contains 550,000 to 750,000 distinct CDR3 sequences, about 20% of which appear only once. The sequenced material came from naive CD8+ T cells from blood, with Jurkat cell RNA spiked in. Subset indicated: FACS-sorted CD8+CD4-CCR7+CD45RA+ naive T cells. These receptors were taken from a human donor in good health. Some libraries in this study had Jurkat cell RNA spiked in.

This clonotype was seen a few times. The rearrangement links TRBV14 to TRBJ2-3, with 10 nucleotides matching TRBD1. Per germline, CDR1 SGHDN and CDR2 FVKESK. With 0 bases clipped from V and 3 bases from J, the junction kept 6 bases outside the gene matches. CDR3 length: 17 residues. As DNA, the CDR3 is TGTGCCAGCAGCCAAGATCCAAGGGACAGGGGAACAGATACGCAGTATTTT. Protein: CASSQDPRDRGTDTQYF.

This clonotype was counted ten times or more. Written as DNA, the CDR3 is TGCGCCAGCAGCCAGGAAAGACCCACGGGACAGGCATCCTACGAGCAGTACTTC. Its protein is CASSQERPTGQASYEQYF. The gene calls are TRBV4-1 and TRBJ2-7; TRBD1 matches 8 bases. The CDR3 runs to 18 residues. Germline CDR1 and CDR2: MGHRA and YSYEKL. V trimming: 3 bases; J trimming: 1 base; junction bases outside the gene matches: 14.

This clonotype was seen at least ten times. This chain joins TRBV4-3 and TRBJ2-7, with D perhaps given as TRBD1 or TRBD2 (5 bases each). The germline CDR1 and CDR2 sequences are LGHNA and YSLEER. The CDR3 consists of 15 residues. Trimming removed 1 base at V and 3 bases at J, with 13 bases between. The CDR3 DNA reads TGCGCCAGCAGCCAAGCCCGGGGCCCCAGCTACGAGCAGTACTTC. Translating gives CASSQARGPSYEQYF.

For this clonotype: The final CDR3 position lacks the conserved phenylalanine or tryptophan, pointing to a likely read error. Here the CDR3 DNA reads TGTGCCAGTAGTATAGTAGTTAACACCGGGGAGCTGTTTTCT. Translated, it gives CASSIVVNTGELFS. V usage is TRBV19 and J usage is TRBJ2-2; D is ambiguous. Germline CDR1 LNHDA, CDR2 SQIVND (reference sequence). Trimming left V 1 base short and J 2 bases short, with 5 bases between. CDR3 length: 14 amino acids.

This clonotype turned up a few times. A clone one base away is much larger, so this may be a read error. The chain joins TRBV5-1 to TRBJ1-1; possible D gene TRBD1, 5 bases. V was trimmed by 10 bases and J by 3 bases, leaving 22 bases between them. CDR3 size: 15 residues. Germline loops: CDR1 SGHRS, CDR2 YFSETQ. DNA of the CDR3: TGCGCCCGCGGCAGGGCGTCGCAGGTAGACACTGAAGCTTTCTTT. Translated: CARGRASQVDTEAFF.

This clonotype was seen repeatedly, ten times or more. The CDR3 here is CSVKSWTSGQETQYF. In nucleotides, the CDR3 is TGCAGCGTTAAATCTTGGACTAGCGGTCAAGAGACCCAGTACTTC. V usage is TRBV29-1 and J usage is TRBJ2-5; 10 bases fit TRBD2. CDR1 is SQVTM, CDR2 ANQGSEA, per germline. V trimming: 5 bases; J trimming: 2 bases; junction bases outside the gene matches: 8. The CDR3 runs to 15 residues.

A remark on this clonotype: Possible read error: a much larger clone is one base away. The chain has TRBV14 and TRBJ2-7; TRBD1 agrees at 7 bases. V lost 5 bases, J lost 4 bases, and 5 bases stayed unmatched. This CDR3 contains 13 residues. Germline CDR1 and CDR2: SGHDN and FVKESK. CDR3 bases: TGTGCCAGCAGCTTTGAACAGGGGTACGAGCAGTACGTC. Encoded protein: CASSFEQGYEQYV.

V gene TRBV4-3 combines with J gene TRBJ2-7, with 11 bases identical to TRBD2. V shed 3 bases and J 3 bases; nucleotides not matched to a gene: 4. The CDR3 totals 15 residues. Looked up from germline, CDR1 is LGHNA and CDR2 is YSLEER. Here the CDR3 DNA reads TGCGCCAGCAGCCAGGGGACTAGCGGAATCTACGAGCAGTACTTC. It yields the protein CASSQGTSGIYEQYF.

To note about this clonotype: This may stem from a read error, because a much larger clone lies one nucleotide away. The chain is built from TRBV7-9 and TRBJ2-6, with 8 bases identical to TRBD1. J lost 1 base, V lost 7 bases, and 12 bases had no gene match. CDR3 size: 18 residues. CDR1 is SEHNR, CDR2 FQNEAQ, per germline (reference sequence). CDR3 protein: CASIPPTGVGSGANVLTF. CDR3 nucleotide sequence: TGTGCCAGCATCCCTCCGACAGGGGTGGGGTCTGGGGCCAACGTCCTGACTTTC.

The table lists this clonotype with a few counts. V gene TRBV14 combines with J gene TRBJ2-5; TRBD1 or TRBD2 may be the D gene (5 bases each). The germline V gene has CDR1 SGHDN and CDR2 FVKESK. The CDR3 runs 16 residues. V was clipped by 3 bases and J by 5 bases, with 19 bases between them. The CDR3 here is CASSQTGTAWRETQYF. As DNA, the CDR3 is TGTGCCAGCAGCCAGACCGGGACCGCCTGGAGGGAGACCCAGTACTTC.

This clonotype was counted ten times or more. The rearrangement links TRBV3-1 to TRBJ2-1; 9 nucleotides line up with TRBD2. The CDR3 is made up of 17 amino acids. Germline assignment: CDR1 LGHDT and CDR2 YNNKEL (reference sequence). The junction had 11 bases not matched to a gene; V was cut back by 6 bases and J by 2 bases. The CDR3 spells CASRDTASGDTYNEQFF. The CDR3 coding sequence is TGTGCCAGCAGAGACACGGCTAGCGGGGATACCTACAATGAGCAGTTCTTC.

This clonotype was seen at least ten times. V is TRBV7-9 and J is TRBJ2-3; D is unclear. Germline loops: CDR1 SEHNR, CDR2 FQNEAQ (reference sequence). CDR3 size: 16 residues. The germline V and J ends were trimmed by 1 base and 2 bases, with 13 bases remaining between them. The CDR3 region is CASSLGAAGNTDTQYF. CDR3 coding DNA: TGTGCCAGCAGCTTAGGGGCAGCCGGTAACACAGATACGCAGTATTTT.

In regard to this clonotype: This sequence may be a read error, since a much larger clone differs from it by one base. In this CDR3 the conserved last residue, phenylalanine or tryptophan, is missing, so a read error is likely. CDR3 sequence: CSVVEGADYGYTV. The CDR3 region has the DNA TGCAGCGTTGTTGAGGGTGCCGACTATGGCTACACCGTC. The genes are TRBV29-1 and TRBJ1-2; D call uncertain. Germline V lookup: CDR1 SQVTM, CDR2 ANQGSEA. The CDR3 sequence is 13 residues long. Trimming left V 4 bases short and J 3 bases short, with 12 bases between.

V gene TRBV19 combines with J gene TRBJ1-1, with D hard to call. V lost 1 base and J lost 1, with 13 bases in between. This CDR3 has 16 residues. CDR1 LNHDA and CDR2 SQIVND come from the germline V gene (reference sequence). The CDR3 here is CASSIVEAEQNTEAFF. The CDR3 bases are TGTGCCAGTAGTATAGTGGAGGCGGAGCAGAACACTGAAGCTTTCTTT.

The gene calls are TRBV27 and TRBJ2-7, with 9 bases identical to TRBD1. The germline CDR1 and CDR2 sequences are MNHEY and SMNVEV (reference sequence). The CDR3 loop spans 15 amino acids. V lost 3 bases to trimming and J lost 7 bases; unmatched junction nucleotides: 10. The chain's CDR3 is CASSFGTGTPSEQYF. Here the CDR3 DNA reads TGTGCCAGCAGTTTTGGGACAGGGACCCCCTCTGAGCAGTACTTC.

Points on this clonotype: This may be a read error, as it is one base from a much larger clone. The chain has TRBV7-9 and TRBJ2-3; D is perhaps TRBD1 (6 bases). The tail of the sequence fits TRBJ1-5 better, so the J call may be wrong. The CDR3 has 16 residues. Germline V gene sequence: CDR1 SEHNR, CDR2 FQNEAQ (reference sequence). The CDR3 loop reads CASSSGDSGVTDTQHF. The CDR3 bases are TGTGCCAGCAGCTCAGGGGATAGCGGGGTCACAGATACGCAGCATTTT.

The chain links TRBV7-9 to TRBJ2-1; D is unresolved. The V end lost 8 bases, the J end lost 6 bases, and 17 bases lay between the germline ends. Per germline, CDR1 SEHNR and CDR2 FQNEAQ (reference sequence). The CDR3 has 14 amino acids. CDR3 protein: CASGETRYGNEQFF. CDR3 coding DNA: TGTGCCAGCGGAGAGACTCGATATGGCAATGAGCAGTTCTTC.

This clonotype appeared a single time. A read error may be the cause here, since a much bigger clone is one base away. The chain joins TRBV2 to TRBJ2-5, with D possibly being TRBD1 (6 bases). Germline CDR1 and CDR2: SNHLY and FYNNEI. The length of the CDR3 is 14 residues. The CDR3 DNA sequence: TGTGCCAGCAGCGGGACAATAACTGGGGAGACCCGGTACTTC. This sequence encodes CASSGTITGETRYF.

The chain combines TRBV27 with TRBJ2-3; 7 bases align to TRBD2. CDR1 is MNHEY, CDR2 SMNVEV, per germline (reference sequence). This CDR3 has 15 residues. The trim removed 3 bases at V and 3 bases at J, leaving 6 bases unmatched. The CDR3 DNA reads TGTGCCAGCAGTTTCCGAAGACTAGCAACAGATACGCAGTATTTT. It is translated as CASSFRRLATDTQYF.